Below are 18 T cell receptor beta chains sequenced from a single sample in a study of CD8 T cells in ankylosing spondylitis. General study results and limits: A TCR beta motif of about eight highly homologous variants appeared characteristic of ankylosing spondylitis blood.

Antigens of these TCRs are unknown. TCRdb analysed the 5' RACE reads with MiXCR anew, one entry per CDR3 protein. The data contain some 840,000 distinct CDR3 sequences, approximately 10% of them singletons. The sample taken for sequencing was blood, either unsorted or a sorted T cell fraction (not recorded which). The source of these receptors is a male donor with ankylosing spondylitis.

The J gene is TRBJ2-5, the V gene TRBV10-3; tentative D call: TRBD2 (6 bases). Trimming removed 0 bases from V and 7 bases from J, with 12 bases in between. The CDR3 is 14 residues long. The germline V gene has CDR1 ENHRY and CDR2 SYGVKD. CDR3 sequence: CAISESTSLGTQYF. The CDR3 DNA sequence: TGTGCCATCAGTGAGTCTACTAGCTTGGGGACCCAGTACTTC.

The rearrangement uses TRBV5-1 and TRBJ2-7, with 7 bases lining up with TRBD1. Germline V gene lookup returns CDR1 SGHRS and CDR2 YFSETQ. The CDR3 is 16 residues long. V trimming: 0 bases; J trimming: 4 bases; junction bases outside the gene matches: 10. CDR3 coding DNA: TGCGCCAGCAGCTTGGTGACAGGGAGCTCCGGTTACGAGCAGTACTTC. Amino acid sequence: CASSLVTGSSGYEQYF.

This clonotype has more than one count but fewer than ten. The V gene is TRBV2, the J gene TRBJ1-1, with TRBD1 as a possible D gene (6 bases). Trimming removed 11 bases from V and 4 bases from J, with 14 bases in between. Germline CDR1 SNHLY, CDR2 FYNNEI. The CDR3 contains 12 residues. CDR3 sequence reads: CAGNRVGTEAFF. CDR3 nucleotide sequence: TGTGCCGGAAACAGGGTAGGCACTGAAGCTTTCTTT.

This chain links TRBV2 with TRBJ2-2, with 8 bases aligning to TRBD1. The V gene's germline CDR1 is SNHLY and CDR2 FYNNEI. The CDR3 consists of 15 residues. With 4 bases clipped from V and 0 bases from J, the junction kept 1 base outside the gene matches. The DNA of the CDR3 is TGTGCCAGCAGTGTACAGGGGGCGAACACCGGGGAGCTGTTTTTT. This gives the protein CASSVQGANTGELFF.

For the CDR3, the DNA is TGCGCCAGCAGCCAAGACGCGGGAGAGGGGACTGAAGCTTTCTTT. As protein: CASSQDAGEGTEAFF. The gene calls are TRBV4-3 and TRBJ1-1, with D perhaps matching TRBD1 (5 bases). The CDR3 is made up of 15 amino acids. Trimming took 0 bases from V and 5 from J, leaving 13 bases between them. The germline gives CDR1 LGHNA, CDR2 YSLEER.

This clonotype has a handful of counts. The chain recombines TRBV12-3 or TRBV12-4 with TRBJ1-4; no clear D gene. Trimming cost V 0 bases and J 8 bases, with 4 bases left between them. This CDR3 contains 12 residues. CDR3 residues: CASSLAFEKLFF. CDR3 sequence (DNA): TGTGCCAGCAGTTTAGCTTTCGAAAAACTGTTTTTT.

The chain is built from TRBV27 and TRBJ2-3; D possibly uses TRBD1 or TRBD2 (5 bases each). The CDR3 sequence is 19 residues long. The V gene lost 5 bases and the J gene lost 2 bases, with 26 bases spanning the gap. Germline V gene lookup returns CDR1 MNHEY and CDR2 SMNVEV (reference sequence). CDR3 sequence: CASSRTIFGTQLYTDTQYF. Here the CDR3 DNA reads TGTGCCAGCAGTCGCACAATCTTTGGGACCCAACTTTACACAGATACGCAGTATTTT.

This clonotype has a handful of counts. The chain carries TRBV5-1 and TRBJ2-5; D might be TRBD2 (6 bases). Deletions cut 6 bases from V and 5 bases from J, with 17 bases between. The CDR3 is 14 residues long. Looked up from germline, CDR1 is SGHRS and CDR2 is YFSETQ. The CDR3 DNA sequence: TGCGCCAGCACCCTGGATGGAGGGGTGGAGACCCAGTACTTC. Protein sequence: CASTLDGGVETQYF.

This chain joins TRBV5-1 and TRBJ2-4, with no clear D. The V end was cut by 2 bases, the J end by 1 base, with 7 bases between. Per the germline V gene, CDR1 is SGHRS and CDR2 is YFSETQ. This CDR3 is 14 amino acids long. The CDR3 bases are TGCGCCAGCAGCTTTGGCGCGGCCAAAAACATTCAGTACTTC. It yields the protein CASSFGAAKNIQYF.

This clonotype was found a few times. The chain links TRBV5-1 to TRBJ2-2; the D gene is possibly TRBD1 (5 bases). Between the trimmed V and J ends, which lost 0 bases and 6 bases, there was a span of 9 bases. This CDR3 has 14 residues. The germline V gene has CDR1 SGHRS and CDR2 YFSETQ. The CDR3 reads CASSLGWGAGELFF. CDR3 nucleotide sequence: TGCGCCAGCAGCTTGGGTTGGGGCGCCGGGGAGCTGTTTTTT.

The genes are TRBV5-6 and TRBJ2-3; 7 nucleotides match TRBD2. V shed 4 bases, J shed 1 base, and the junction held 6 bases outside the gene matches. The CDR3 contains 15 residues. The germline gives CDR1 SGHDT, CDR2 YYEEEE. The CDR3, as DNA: TGTGCCAGCAGCAATGCGCTAGCGGGCACAGATACGCAGTATTTT. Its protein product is CASSNALAGTDTQYF.

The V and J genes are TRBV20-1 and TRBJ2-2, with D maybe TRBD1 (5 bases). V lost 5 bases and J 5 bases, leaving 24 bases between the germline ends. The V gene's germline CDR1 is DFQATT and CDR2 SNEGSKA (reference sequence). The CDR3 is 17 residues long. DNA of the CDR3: TGCAGTGCTGCCCCGGCGGCACCGACTCCAGGGACCGGGGAGCTGTTTTTT. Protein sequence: CSAAPAAPTPGTGELFF.

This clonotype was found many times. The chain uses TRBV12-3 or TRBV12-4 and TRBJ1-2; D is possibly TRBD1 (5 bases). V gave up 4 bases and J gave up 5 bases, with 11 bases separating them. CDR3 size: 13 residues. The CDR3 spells CASSSSGGYGYTF. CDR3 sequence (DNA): TGTGCCAGCAGTTCTTCCGGGGGTTATGGCTACACCTTC.

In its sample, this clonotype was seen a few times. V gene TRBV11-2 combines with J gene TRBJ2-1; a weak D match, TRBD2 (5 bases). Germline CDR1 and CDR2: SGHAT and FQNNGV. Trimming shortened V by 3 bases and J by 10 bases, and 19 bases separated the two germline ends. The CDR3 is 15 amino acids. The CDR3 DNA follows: TGTGCCAGCAGCTTCAGTTCGCTCCCTTCGGGAGAGCAGTTCTTC. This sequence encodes CASSFSSLPSGEQFF.

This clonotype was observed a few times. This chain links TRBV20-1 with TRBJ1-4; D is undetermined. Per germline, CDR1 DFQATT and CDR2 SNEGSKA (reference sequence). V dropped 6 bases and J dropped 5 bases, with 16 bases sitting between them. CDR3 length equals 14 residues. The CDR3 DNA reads TGCAGTGCCTCCGATGGGAATAGGAATGAAAAACTGTTTTTT. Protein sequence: CSASDGNRNEKLFF.

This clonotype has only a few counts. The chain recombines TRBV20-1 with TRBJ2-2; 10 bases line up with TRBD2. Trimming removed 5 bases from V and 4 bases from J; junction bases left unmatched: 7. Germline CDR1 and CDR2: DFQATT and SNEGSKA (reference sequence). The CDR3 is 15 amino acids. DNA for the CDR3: TGCAGTGCTTCCGCTAGCGGGAGTCGCACCGGGGAGCTGTTTTTT. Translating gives CSASASGSRTGELFF.

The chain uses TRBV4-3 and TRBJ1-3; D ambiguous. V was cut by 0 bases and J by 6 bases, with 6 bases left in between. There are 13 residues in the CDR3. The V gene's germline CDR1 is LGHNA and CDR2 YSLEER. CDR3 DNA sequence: TGCGCCAGCAGCCAAGAGCCTTTAAACACCATATATTTT. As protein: CASSQEPLNTIYF.

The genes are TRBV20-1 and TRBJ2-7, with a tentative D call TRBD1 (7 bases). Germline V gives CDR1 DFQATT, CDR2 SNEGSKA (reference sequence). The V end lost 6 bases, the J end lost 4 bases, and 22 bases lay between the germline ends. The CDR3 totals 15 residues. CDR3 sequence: CSAQRRRGTVYEQYF. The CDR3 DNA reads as TGCAGTGCCCAACGTAGACGCGGGACAGTTTACGAGCAGTACTTC.